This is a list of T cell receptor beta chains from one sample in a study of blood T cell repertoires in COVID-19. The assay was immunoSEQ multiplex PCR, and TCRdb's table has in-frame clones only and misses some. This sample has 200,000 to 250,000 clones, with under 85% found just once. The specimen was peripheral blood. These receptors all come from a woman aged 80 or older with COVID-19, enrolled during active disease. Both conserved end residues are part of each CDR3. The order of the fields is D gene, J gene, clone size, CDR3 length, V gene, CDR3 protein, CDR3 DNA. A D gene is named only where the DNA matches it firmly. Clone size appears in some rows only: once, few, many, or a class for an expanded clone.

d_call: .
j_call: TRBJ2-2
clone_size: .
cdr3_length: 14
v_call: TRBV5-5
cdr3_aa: CASSLAPGSGELFF
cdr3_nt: TGTGCCAGCAGCTTGGCCCCGGGGTCCGGGGAGCTGTTTTTT

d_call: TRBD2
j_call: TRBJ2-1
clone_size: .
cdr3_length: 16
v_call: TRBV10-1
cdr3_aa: CASSGAGTSGGGEQFF
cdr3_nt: TGCGCCAGCTCAGGAGCCGGGACTAGCGGTGGTGGTGAGCAGTTCTTC

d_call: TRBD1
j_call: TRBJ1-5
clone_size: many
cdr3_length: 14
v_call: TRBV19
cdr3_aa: CASRVTGDNQPQHF
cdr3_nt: TGTGCCAGTAGGGTAACAGGGGACAATCAGCCCCAGCATTTT

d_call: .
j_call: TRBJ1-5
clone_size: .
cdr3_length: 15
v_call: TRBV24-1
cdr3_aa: CATSDSRVGGQPQHF
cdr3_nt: TGTGCCACCAGTGATTCCAGGGTGGGTGGGCAGCCCCAGCATTTT

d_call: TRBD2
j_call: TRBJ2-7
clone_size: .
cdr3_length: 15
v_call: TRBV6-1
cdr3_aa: CASSEAPSGTYEQYF
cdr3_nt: TGTGCCAGCAGTGAAGCGCCTAGCGGTACCTACGAGCAGTACTTC

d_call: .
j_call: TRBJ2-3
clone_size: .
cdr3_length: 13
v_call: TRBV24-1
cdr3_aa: CATSDPYTDTQYF
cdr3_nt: TGTGCCACCAGTGACCCCTACACAGATACGCAGTATTTT

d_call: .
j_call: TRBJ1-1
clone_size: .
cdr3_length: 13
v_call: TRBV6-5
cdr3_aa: CASNLQEGTEAFF
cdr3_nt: TGTGCCAGCAACCTACAGGAGGGCACTGAAGCTTTCTTT

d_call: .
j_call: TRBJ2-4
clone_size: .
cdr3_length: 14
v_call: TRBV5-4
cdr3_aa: CASSLAGETIKRGF
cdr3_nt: TGTGCCAGCAGCTTGGCCGGAGAGACCATCAAACGTGGGTTC

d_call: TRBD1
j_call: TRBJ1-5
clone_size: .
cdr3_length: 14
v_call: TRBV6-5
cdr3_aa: CASSMDRGNQPQHF
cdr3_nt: TGTGCCAGCAGTATGGACAGGGGCAATCAGCCCCAGCATTTT

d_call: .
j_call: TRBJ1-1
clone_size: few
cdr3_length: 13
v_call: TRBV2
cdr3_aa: CASTEGRGVEAFF
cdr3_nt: TGTGCCAGCACCGAGGGGAGGGGGGTTGAAGCTTTCTTT

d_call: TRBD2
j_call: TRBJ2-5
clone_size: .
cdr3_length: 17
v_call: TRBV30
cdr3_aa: CAFSPGLAGSVGETQYF
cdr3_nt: TGTGCCTTCTCTCCGGGACTAGCGGGGTCGGTCGGGGAGACCCAGTACTTC

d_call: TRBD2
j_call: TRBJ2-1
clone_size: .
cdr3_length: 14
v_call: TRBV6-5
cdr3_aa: CASRPGLAWNEQFF
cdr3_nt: TGTGCCAGCAGACCCGGACTAGCCTGGAATGAGCAGTTCTTC

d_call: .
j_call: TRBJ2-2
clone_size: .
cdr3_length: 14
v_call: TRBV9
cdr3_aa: CASSVIQNTGELFF
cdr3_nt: TGTGCCAGCAGCGTAATACAGAACACCGGGGAGCTGTTTTTT

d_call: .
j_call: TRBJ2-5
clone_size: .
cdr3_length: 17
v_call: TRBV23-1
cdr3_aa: CASSQPGGAPLQETQYF
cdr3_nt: TGCGCCAGCAGTCAACCAGGAGGGGCCCCTCTACAAGAGACCCAGTACTTC

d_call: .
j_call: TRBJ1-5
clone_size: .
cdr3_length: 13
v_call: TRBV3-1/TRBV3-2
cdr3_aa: CASSRTDQQPQHF
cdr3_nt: TGTGCCAGCAGCCGCACCGATCAGCAGCCCCAGCATTTT

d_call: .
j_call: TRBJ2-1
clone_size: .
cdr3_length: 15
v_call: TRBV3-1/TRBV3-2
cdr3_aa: CASSQGVMTVIEQFF
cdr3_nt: TGTGCCAGCAGCCAAGGTGTGATGACAGTTATTGAGCAGTTCTTC

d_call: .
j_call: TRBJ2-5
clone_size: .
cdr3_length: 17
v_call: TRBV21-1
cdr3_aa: CASSKTRTGWPRETQYF
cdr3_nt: TGTGCCAGCAGCAAAACCCGGACAGGGTGGCCACGGGAGACCCAGTACTTC

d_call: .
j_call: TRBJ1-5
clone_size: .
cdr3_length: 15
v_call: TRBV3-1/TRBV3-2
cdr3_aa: CASSDATGGNQPQHF
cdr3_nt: TGTGCCAGCAGTGACGCGACGGGGGGCAATCAGCCCCAGCATTTT

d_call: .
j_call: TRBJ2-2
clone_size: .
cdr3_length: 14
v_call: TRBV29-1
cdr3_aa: CSAMGSLNTGELFF
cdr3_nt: TGCAGCGCCATGGGGAGCCTGAACACCGGGGAGCTGTTTTTT

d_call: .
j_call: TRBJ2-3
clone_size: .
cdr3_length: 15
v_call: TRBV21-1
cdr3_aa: CASSNRDRDTDTQYF
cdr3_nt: TGTGCCAGCAGCAACCGGGACAGAGACACAGATACGCAGTATTTT

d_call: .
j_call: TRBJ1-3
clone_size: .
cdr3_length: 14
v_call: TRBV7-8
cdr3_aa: CASSVTSSGNTIYF
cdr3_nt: TGTGCCAGCAGCGTGACAAGTTCTGGAAACACCATATATTTT

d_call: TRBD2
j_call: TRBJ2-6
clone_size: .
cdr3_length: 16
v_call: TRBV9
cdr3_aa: CASSSRGDTGANVLTF
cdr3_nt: TGTGCCAGCAGCTCTCGGGGGGATACTGGGGCCAACGTCCTGACTTTC

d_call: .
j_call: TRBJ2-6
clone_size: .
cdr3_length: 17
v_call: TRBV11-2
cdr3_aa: CASSLAVETAGANVLTF
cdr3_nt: TGTGCCAGCAGCTTAGCTGTCGAGACAGCCGGGGCCAACGTCCTGACTTTC

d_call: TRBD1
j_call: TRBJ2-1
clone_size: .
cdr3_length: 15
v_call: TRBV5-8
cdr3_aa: CASSPLTGDYNEQFF
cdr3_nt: TGTGCCAGCAGCCCACTGACAGGGGACTACAATGAGCAGTTCTTC

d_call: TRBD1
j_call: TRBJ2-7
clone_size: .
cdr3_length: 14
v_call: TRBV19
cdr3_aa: CASSQTGTGPEQYF
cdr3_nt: TGTGCCAGTAGCCAAACCGGGACAGGGCCCGAGCAGTACTTC

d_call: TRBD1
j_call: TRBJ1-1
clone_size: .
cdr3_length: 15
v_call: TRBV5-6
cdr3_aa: CASSFTGTGATEAFF
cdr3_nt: TGTGCCAGCAGCTTCACCGGGACAGGGGCCACTGAAGCTTTCTTT

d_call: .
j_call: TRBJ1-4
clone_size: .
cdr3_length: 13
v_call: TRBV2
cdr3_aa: CASSLGEDEKLFF
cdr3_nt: TGTGCCAGCAGTCTAGGGGAGGATGAAAAACTGTTTTTT

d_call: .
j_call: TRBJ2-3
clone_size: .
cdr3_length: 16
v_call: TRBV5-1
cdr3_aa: CASSLLWETRGDTQYF
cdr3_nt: TGCGCCAGCAGCCTGCTATGGGAGACTAGGGGAGATACGCAGTATTTT

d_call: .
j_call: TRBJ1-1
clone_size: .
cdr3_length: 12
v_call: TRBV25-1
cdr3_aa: CASSSRVDEAFF
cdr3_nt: TGTGCCAGCAGCAGCAGGGTAGATGAAGCTTTCTTT

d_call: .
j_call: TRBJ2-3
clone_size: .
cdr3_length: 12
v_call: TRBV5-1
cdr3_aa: CASSLTTDTQYF
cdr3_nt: TGCGCCAGCAGCCTGACTACAGATACGCAGTATTTT

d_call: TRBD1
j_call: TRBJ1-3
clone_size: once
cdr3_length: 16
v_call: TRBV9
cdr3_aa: CASSVPSGGGGNTIYF
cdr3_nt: TGTGCCAGCAGCGTACCCTCAGGGGGAGGTGGAAACACCATATATTTT

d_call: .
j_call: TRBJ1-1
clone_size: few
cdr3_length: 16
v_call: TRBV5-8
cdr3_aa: CASSEPFRLVNTEAFF
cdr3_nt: TGTGCCAGCAGCGAACCCTTCAGGTTGGTGAACACTGAAGCTTTCTTT

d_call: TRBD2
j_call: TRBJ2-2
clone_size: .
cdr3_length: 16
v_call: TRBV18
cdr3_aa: CASSPPLSGRTGELFF
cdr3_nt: TGTGCCAGCTCACCGCCATTAAGCGGGAGGACCGGGGAGCTGTTTTTT

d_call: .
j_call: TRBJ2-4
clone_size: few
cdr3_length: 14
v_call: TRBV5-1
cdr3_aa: CASSLGAPDDIQYF
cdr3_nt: TGCGCCAGCAGCTTGGGGGCTCCAGATGACATTCAGTACTTC

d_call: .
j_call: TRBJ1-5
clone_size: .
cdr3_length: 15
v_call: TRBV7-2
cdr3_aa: CASSLAGTYNQPQHF
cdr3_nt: TGTGCCAGCAGCTTAGCCGGGACTTACAATCAGCCCCAGCATTTT

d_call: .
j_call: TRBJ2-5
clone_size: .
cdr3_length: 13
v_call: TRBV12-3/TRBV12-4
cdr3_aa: CASSLAAAGTQYF
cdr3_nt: TGTGCCAGCAGTTTAGCCGCCGCAGGGACCCAGTACTTC

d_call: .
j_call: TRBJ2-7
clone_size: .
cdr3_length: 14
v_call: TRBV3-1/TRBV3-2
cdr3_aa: CASSHSSGDYEQYF
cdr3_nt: TGTGCCAGCAGCCACAGCTCAGGGGATTACGAGCAGTACTTC

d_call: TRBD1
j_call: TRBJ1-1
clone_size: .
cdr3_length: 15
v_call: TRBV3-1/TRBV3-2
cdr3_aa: CASSQELLDRVKAFF
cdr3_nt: TGTGCCAGCAGCCAAGAACTCCTTGACAGGGTTAAAGCTTTCTTT

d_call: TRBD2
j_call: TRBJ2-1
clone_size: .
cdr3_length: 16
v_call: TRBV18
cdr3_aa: CASSPRVAGAYNEQFF
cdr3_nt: TGTGCCAGCTCACCACGGGTAGCGGGGGCCTACAATGAGCAGTTCTTC

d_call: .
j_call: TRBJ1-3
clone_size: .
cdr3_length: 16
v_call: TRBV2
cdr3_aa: CASSETPRKGGNTIYF
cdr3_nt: TGTGCCAGCAGTGAAACCCCCAGGAAAGGCGGAAACACCATATATTTT

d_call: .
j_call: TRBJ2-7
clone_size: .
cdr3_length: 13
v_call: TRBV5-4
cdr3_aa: CASSLGEVGEQYF
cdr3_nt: TGTGCCAGCAGCTTGGGGGAGGTAGGGGAGCAGTACTTC

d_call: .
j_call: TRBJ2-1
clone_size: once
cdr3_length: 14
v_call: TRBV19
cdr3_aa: CASRERDKHNEQFF
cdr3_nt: TGTGCCAGTAGGGAACGGGACAAACACAATGAGCAGTTCTTC

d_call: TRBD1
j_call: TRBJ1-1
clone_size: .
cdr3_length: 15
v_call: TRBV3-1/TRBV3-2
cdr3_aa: CASSQLGTGGTEAFF
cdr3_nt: TGTGCCAGCAGCCAACTCGGGACAGGGGGCACTGAAGCTTTCTTT

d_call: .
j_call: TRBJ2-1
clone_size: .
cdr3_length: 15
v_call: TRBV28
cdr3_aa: CASSISGGGWDEQFF
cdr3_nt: TGTGCCAGCAGTATTAGCGGTGGTGGGTGGGATGAGCAGTTCTTC

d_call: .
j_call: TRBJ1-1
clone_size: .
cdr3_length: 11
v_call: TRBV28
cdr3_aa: CASTMNTEAFF
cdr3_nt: TGTGCCAGCACCATGAACACTGAAGCTTTCTTT

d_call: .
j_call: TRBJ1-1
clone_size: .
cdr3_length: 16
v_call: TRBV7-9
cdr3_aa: CASSLVVGARNTEAFF
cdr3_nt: TGTGCCAGCAGCTTAGTCGTAGGGGCACGGAACACTGAAGCTTTCTTT

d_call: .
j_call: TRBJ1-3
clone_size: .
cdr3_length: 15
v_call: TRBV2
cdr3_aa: CASSVGPGSGNTIYF
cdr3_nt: TGTGCCAGCTCTGTCGGTCCAGGCTCTGGAAACACCATATATTTT

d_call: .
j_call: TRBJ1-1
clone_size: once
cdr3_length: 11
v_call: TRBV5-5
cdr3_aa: CASSRTVEAFF
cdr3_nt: TGTGCCAGCAGTCGGACAGTGGAAGCTTTCTTT

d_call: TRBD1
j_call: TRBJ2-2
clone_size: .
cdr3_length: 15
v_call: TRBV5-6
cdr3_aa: CASLRQGLDTGELFF
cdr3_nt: TGTGCCAGCCTCAGACAGGGTTTAGACACCGGGGAGCTGTTTTTT

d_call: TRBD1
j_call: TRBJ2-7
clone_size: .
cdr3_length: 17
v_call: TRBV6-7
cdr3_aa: CASSYPPDRGPSYEQYF
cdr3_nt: TGTGCCAGCAGTTACCCCCCCGACAGGGGGCCGTCCTACGAGCAGTACTTC

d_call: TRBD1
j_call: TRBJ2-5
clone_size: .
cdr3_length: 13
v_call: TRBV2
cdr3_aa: CASNTGGSETQYF
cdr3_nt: TGTGCCAGCAATACAGGGGGATCGGAGACCCAGTACTTC

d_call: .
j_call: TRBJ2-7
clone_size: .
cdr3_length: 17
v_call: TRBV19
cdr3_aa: CASTQGEGVQGTYEQYF
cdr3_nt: TGTGCCAGTACTCAAGGAGAAGGGGTCCAGGGGACCTACGAGCAGTACTTC

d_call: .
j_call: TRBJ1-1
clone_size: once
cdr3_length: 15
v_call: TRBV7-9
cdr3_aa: CASSLFQGLSAEAFF
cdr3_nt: TGTGCCAGCAGCTTATTTCAGGGGCTTAGTGCTGAAGCTTTCTTT

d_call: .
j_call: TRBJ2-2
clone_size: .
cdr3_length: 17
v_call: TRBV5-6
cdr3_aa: CASSLRTGAGYAGELFF
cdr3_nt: TGTGCCAGCAGCTTGAGAACTGGTGCGGGTTACGCGGGGGAGCTGTTTTTT

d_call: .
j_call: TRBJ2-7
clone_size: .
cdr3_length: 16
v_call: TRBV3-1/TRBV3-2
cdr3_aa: CASSQGSPKTSYEQYF
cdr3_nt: TGTGCCAGCAGCCAAGGGAGCCCCAAAACAAGCTACGAGCAGTACTTC

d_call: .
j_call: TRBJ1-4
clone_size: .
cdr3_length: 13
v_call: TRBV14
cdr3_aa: CASSPYANEKLFF
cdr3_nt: TGTGCCAGCAGCCCGTATGCTAATGAAAAACTGTTTTTT